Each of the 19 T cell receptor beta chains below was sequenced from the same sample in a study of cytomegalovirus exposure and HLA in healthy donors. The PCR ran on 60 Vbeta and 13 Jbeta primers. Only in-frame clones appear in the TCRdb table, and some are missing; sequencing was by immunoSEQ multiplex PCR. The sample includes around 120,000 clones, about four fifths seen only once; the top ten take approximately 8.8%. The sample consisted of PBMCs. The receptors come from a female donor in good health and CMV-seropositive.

The DNA of the CDR3 is TGTGCCAGCACTAGTCCGGCCAGGGGCTATGGCTACACCTTC. Its translation is CASTSPARGYGYTF. The rearrangement uses TRBV6-1 and TRBJ1-2; a weak D match, TRBD1 (6 bases). The V gene's germline CDR1 is MNHNS and CDR2 SASEGT. The CDR3 is 14 amino acids. The V and J ends lost 7 bases and 4 bases respectively, with 16 bases between them.

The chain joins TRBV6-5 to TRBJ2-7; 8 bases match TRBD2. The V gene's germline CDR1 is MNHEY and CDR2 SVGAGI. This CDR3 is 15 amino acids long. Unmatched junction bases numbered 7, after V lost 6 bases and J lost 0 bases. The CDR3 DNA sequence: TGTGCCAGCAGGTTAGCGGGAACAAACTCCTACGAGCAGTACTTC. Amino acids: CASRLAGTNSYEQYF.

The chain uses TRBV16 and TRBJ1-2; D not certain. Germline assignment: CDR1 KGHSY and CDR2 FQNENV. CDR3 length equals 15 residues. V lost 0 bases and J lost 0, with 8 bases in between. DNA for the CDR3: TGTGCCAGCAGCCAATCTCAACAGCCTAACTATGGCTACACCTTC. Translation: CASSQSQQPNYGYTF.

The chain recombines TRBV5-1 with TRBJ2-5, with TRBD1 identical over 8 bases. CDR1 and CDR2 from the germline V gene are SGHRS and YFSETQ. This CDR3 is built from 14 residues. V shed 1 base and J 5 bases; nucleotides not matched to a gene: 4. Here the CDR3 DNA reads TGCGCCAGCAGCTTGTGGACAGGGAAGGAGACCCAGTACTTC. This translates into CASSLWTGKETQYF.

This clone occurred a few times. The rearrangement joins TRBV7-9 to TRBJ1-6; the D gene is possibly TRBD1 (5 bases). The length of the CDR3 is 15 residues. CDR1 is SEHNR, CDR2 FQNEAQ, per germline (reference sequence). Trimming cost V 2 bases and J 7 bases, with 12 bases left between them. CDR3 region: CASSLSPGQNSPLHF. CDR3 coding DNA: TGTGCCAGCAGCTTATCCCCAGGACAAAATTCACCCCTCCACTTT.

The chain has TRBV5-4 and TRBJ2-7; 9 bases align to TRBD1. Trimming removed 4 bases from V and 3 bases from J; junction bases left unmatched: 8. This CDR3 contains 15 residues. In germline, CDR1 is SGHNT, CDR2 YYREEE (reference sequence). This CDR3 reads CASSGGDRDFYEQYF. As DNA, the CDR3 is TGTGCCAGCAGCGGAGGGGACAGGGACTTCTACGAGCAGTACTTC.

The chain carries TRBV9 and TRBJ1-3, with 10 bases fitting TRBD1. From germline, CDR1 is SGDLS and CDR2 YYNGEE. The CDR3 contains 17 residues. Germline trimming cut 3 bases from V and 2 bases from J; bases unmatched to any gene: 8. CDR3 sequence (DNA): TGTGCCAGCAGCGAAACGACAGGGGGCCGGCCTGGAAACACCATATATTTT. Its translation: CASSETTGGRPGNTIYF.

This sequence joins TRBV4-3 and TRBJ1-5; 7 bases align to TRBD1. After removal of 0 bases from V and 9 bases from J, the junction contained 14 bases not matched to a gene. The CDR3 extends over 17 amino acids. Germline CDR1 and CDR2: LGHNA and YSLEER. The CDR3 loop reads CASSQDWRQGEYGPQHF. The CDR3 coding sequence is TGCGCCAGCAGCCAAGATTGGAGACAGGGCGAGTATGGGCCCCAGCATTTT.

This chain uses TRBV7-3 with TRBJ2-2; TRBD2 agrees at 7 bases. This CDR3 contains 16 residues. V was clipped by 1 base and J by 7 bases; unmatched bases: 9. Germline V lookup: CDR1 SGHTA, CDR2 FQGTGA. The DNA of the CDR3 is TGTGCCAGCAGCTTAATTGGCGGGGGAACTAGCGGGGAGCTGTTTTTT. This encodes CASSLIGGGTSGELFF.

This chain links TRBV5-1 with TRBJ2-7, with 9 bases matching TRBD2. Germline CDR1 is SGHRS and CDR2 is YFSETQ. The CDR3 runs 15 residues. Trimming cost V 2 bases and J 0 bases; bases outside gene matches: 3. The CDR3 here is CASSFGGGASYEQYF. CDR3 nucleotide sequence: TGCGCCAGCAGCTTCGGCGGGGGGGCCTCCTACGAGCAGTACTTC.

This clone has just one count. The CDR3 is CASSLIAEEEQFF. Here the CDR3 DNA reads TGCGCCAGCAGCTTGATCGCCGAGGAGGAGCAGTTCTTC. This sequence joins TRBV5-1 and TRBJ2-1; no reliable D call. The germline CDR1 and CDR2 sequences are SGHRS and YFSETQ. The CDR3 length is 13 residues. Trimming took off 1 base at V and 10 bases at J, with 12 bases between the two ends.

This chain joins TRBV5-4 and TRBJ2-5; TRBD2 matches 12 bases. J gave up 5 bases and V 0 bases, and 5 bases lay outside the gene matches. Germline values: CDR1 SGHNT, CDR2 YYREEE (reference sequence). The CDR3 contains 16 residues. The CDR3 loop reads CASSLVLAGGHETQYF. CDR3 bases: TGTGCCAGCAGCTTGGTGCTAGCGGGGGGGCACGAGACCCAGTACTTC. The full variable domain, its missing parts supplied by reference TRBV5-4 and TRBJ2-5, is ETGVTQSPTHLIKTRGQQVTLRCSSQSGHNTVSWYQQALGQGPQFIFQYYREEENGRGNFPPRFSGLQFPNYSSELNVNALELDDSALYLCASSLVLAGGHETQYFGPGTRLLVL.

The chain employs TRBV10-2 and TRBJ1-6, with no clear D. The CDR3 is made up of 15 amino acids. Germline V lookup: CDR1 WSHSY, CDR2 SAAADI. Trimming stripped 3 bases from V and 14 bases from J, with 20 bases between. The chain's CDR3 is CASSESSEGRRTLHF. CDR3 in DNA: TGCGCCAGCAGTGAATCGTCAGAGGGCCGTCGAACCCTCCACTTT.

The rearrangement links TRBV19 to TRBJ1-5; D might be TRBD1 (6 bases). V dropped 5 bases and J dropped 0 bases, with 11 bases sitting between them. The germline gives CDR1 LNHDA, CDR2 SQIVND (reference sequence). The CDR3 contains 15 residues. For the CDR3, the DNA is TGTGCCAGTAGTTTGGACAGATATAGCAATCAGCCCCAGCATTTT. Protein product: CASSLDRYSNQPQHF. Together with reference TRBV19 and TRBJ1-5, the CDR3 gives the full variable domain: DGGITQSPKYLFRKEGQNVTLSCEQNLNHDAMYWYRQDPGQGLRLIYYSQIVNDFQKGDIAEGYSVSREKKESFPLTVTSAQKNPTAFYLCASSLDRYSNQPQHFGDGTRLSIL.

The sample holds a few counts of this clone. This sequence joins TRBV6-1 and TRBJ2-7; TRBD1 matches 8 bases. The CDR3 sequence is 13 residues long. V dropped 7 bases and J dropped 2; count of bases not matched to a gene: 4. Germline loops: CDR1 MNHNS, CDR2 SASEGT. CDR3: CASKQQGAYEQYF. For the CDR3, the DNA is TGTGCCAGCAAACAACAGGGGGCCTACGAGCAGTACTTC.

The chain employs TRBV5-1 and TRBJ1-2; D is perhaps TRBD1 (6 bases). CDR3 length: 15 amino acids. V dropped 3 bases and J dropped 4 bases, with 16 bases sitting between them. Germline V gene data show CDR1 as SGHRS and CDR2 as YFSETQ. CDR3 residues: CASSSIPQTGYGYTF. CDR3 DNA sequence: TGCGCCAGCAGCTCTATACCCCAGACAGGCTATGGCTACACCTTC.

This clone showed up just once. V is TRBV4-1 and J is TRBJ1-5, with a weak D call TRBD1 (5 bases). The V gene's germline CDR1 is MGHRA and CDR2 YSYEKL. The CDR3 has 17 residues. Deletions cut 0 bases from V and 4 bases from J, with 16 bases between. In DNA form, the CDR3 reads TGCGCCAGCAGCCAAGATATTTGGAGGGACCGAAATCAGCCCCAGCATTTT. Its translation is CASSQDIWRDRNQPQHF.

The CDR3 here is CASTGGQALTGELFF. CDR3 DNA: TGTGCCAGCACAGGCGGACAGGCGCTCACCGGGGAGCTGTTTTTT. This chain uses TRBV6-6 with TRBJ2-2; TRBD1 agrees at 7 bases. Germline loops: CDR1 MNHNY, CDR2 SVGAGI (reference sequence). V gave up 7 bases and J gave up 4 bases; unmatched junction bases: 9. The CDR3 length is 15 residues.

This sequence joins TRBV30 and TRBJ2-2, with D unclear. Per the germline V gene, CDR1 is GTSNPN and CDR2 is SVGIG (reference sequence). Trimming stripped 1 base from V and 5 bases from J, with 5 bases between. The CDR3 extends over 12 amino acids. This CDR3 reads CAWSDRTGELFF. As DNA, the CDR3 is TGTGCCTGGAGTGACCGGACCGGGGAGCTGTTTTTT.